One sample yielded the 18 T cell receptor beta chains listed below, sequenced in a study of T cell repertoires in cytomegalovirus infection. TCRdb ran MiXCR on the reads and lists one entry per CDR3 protein. The data contain some 200,000 distinct CDR3 sequences, approximately 20% of them singletons. The sequenced sample was PBMCs. Receptor source: a human donor in good health (CMV status not recorded). Some clones in this sample may be carry-over from other donors' samples.

The chain is built from TRBV5-5 and TRBJ2-1; D is perhaps TRBD2 (5 bases). Between the trimmed V and J ends, which lost 1 base and 8 bases, there was a span of 16 bases. The germline CDR1 and CDR2 sequences are SGHKS and YYEKEE (reference sequence). The CDR3 length is 15 residues. The CDR3 spells CASSLMSGRGHEQFF. As DNA, the CDR3 is TGTGCCAGCAGCTTGATGAGCGGTCGAGGGCATGAGCAGTTCTTC.

CDR3 sequence: CASSLIRSGYTF. DNA for the CDR3: TGTGCCAGCAGCTTAATAAGGTCTGGCTACACCTTC. The chain has TRBV7-6 and TRBJ1-2, with D unresolved. The V gene's germline CDR1 is SGHVS and CDR2 FNYEAQ. The length of the CDR3 is 12 residues. The V and J ends lost 2 bases and 7 bases respectively, with 8 bases between them.

This clonotype was recorded many times. The genes are TRBV7-2 and TRBJ2-3, with D possibly matching TRBD1 (6 bases). The CDR3 length is 17 residues. The V gene lost 3 bases and the J gene lost 2 bases, with 18 bases spanning the gap. Germline V lookup: CDR1 SGHTA, CDR2 FQGNSA. The CDR3 sequence: CASSFGIRGPNTDTQYF. In DNA form, the CDR3 reads TGTGCCAGCAGCTTTGGGATCAGGGGCCCCAACACAGATACGCAGTATTTT.

This clonotype was seen many times. The CDR3 region has the DNA TGTGCCAGCAGCTTAGACCGAACAGATACGCAGTATTTT. This sequence encodes CASSLDRTDTQYF. The rearrangement links TRBV7-6 to TRBJ2-3, with D unclear. The CDR3 loop spans 13 amino acids. Trimming cost V 1 base and J 3 bases, with 5 bases left between them. Germline assignment: CDR1 SGHVS and CDR2 FNYEAQ.

This chain joins TRBV9 and TRBJ1-1; D is ambiguous. V was cut by 0 bases and J by 1 base, with 7 bases left in between. The CDR3 has 14 residues. Germline assignment: CDR1 SGDLS and CDR2 YYNGEE. The CDR3 protein is CASSVAVENTEAFF. CDR3 DNA: TGTGCCAGCAGCGTAGCCGTGGAGAACACTGAAGCTTTCTTT.

The chain has TRBV12-3 or TRBV12-4 and TRBJ2-7, with 9 bases lining up with TRBD1. This CDR3 has 14 amino acids. V shed 6 bases, J shed 6 bases, and the junction held 9 bases outside the gene matches. CDR3 sequence (DNA): TGTGCCAGCAGAAAGGGACAGGGAACAGGCGAGCAGTACTTC. This sequence encodes CASRKGQGTGEQYF.

This clonotype has a count of ten or more. The chain links TRBV12-3 or TRBV12-4 to TRBJ2-7; D gene unclear. This CDR3 region has 12 residues. V lost 2 bases and J lost 7, with 9 bases in between. For the CDR3, the DNA is TGTGCCAGCAGTTTACCATTTCGGGAGCAGTACTTC. Translation: CASSLPFREQYF.

This clonotype has just a few counts. The chain recombines TRBV6-2 or TRBV6-3 with TRBJ1-1, with D uncertain. V lost 0 bases, J lost 7 bases, and 6 bases lay in between. Germline V lookup: CDR1 MNHEY, CDR2 SVGEGT. The CDR3 loop spans 12 amino acids. The CDR3 loop reads CASSYSTSEAFF. The DNA for the CDR3 is TGTGCCAGCAGTTACTCGACGAGTGAAGCTTTCTTT.

This chain links TRBV28 with TRBJ1-5; D not certain. The length of the CDR3 is 14 residues. V lost 5 bases and J lost 0, with 8 bases in between. In germline, CDR1 is MDHEN, CDR2 SYDVKM. The CDR3 region has the DNA TGTGCCAGCAGTGAGACACATAGCAATCAGCCCCAGCATTTT. Protein: CASSETHSNQPQHF.

In this sample, this clonotype turned up a few times. The chain couples TRBV5-5 to TRBJ2-3; 8 bases map to TRBD2. CDR1 and CDR2 (germline): SGHKS, YYEKEE (reference sequence). V was pared by 2 bases and J by 6 bases, with 8 bases of the junction left unmatched. The CDR3 runs 15 residues. CDR3 amino acids: CASSFAGRAADTQYF. The CDR3, as DNA: TGTGCCAGCAGCTTTGCCGGGAGGGCCGCGGATACGCAGTATTTT.

This clonotype was observed many times. The V call is TRBV29-1, the J call TRBJ2-1; 11 nucleotides agree with TRBD2. The CDR3 consists of 13 residues. Unmatched junction bases numbered 3, after V lost 5 bases and J lost 6 bases. CDR1 is SQVTM, CDR2 ANQGSEA, per germline. The CDR3 reads CSVTGLAANEQFF. CDR3 nucleotides: TGCAGCGTTACGGGACTAGCGGCCAATGAGCAGTTCTTC.

This clonotype occurred a few times. The CDR3 DNA sequence: TGTGCCAGCAGTCCCAGACAGGCCACGGAAGCTTTCTTT. Amino acids: CASSPRQATEAFF. The genes are TRBV6-1 and TRBJ1-1, with a tentative D call TRBD1 (6 bases). CDR3 length: 13 residues. Trimming shortened V by 5 bases and J by 8 bases, and 15 bases separated the two germline ends. Germline CDR1 is MNHNS and CDR2 is SASEGT.

There are a few counts of this clonotype. The chain couples TRBV6-5 to TRBJ2-2; 9 bases match TRBD1. The CDR3 runs 15 residues. V lost 6 bases, J lost 0 bases, and 2 bases stayed unmatched. Germline assignment: CDR1 MNHEY and CDR2 SVGAGI. Written as DNA, the CDR3 is TGTGCCAGCAGGAGGACAGGGGCGAACACCGGGGAGCTGTTTTTT. It is translated as CASRRTGANTGELFF.

The table lists this clonotype with a count of one. The V call is TRBV28, the J call TRBJ2-3; 11 positions agree with TRBD2. The CDR3 is made up of 17 amino acids. J gave up 5 bases and V 3 bases, and 10 bases lay outside the gene matches. Germline CDR1 and CDR2: MDHEN and SYDVKM. The CDR3 sequence is CASSFRPSGRFVDTQYF. The CDR3, as DNA: TGTGCCAGCAGTTTCCGTCCTAGCGGGAGGTTTGTAGATACGCAGTATTTT.

This clonotype has at least ten counts. The J gene is TRBJ2-3, the V gene TRBV7-2, with 10 bases identical to TRBD2. V lost 1 base, J lost 3 bases, and 1 base stayed unmatched. Germline-derived CDR1 and CDR2 are SGHTA and FQGNSA. The CDR3 has 15 amino acids. As DNA, the CDR3 is TGTGCCAGCAGCTTAGAAGCGGGAGGGACAGATACGCAGTATTTT. It specifies CASSLEAGGTDTQYF.

The sample holds a few counts of this clonotype. The chain carries TRBV6-1 and TRBJ1-1; tentatively, D is TRBD1 (5 bases). The CDR3 covers 13 residues. CDR1 is MNHNS, CDR2 SASEGT, per germline. The V end lost 2 bases, the J end lost 5 bases, and 9 bases lay between the germline ends. CDR3 amino acids: CASSESGGTEAFF. The CDR3 DNA reads as TGTGCCAGCAGTGAATCCGGGGGGACTGAAGCTTTCTTT.

In this sample, this clonotype turned up many times. V and J are TRBV7-2 and TRBJ1-1; 7 bases align to TRBD1. The trim removed 2 bases at V and 1 base at J, leaving 4 bases unmatched. CDR3 length: 15 amino acids. CDR1 and CDR2 (germline): SGHTA, FQGNSA. Here the CDR3 DNA reads TGTGCCAGCAGCTTATGGGACAGCCAGAACACTGAAGCTTTCTTT. As protein: CASSLWDSQNTEAFF.

This clonotype was recorded at least ten times. This chain joins TRBV19 and TRBJ1-1; D unresolved. The CDR3 contains 13 residues. The germline CDR1 and CDR2 sequences are LNHDA and SQIVND (reference sequence). Trimming pared 3 bases from V and 6 bases from J, leaving 11 bases between. The CDR3 nucleotides are TGTGCCAGTAGTATTCGGAGGAGGGCTGAAGCTTTCTTT. This codes for CASSIRRRAEAFF.